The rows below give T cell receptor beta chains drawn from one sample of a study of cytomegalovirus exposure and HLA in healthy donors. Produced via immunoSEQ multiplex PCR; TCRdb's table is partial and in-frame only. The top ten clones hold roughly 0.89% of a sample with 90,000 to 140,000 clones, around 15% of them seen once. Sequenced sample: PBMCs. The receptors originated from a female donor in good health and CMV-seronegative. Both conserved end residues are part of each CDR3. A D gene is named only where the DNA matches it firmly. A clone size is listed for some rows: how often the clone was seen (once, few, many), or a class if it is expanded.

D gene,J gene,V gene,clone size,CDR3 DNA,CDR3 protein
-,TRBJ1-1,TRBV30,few,TGTGCCTGGGGACAGTCGAACACTGAAGCTTTCTTT,CAWGQSNTEAFF
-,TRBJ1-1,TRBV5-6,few,TGTGCCAGCAGCACGGGGGGGTGGAACACTGAAGCTTTCTTT,CASSTGGWNTEAFF
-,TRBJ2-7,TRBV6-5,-,TGTGCCAGCAGTTACTCCCAGGGACTTGAGCAGTACTTC,CASSYSQGLEQYF
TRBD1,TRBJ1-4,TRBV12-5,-,TGTGCTAGTGGTTTGGCCCGGACAGGAACTAATGAAAAACTGTTTTTT,CASGLARTGTNEKLFF
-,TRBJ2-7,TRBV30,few,TGTGCCTTGGCGGGTAAAGTTTACGAGCAGTACTTC,CALAGKVYEQYF
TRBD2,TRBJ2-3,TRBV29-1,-,TGCAGCGCCGGACTAGCGGGAGTCACAGATACGCAGTATTTT,CSAGLAGVTDTQYF
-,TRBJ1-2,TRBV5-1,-,TGCGCCAGCAGCTTGTATCAGGGACTGGAATATGGCTACACCTTC,CASSLYQGLEYGYTF
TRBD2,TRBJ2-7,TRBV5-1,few,TGCGCCAGCAGAACTAGCGCATCCTACGAGCAGTACTTC,CASRTSASYEQYF
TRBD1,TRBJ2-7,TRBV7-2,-,TGTGCCAGCAGCTTAAGGGGGAAAGGACAGGACCTCTCCTACGAGCAGTACTTC,CASSLRGKGQDLSYEQYF
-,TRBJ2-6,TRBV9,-,TGTGCCAGCAGCGTAGAGCCAGGGTATGGGGCCAACGTCCTGACTTTC,CASSVEPGYGANVLTF
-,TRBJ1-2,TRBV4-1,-,TGCGCCAGCAGCCAAGCTTACAGGGAATCTTTGATTACCTATGGCTACACCTTC,CASSQAYRESLITYGYTF
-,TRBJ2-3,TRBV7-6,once,TGTGCCAGCAGCGCAGGGGTAGGGGATACGCAGTATTTT,CASSAGVGDTQYF
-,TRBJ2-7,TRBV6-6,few,TGTGCCAGCAGCCTAAATACAGGGTTCGAGCAGTACTTC,CASSLNTGFEQYF
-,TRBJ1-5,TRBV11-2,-,TGTGCCAGCAACCTGGGGGCGGGAGATAGCAATCAGCCCCAGCATTTT,CASNLGAGDSNQPQHF
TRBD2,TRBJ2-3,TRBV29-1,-,TGCAGCGTTGAAGACCCCAGGGACTACCCAGATACGCAGTATTTT,CSVEDPRDYPDTQYF
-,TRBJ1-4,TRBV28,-,TGTGCCAGCAGTTTAGGCGGGGTCGATGAAAAACTGTTTTTT,CASSLGGVDEKLFF
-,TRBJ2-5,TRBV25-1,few,TGTGCCAGCAGTGAGACTAATTCCAGAGAGACCCAGTACTTC,CASSETNSRETQYF
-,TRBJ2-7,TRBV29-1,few,TGCAGCGTTGAAGGTGCGGCCGCATACGAGCAGTACTTC,CSVEGAAAYEQYF
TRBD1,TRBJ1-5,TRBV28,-,TGTGCCAGCAGCGCGACAGGGGACCCCCAGCATTTT,CASSATGDPQHF
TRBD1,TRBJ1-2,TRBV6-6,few,TGTGCCGGCAGTGTCAAAATAACCGGGACAGCTGATGGCTACACCTTC,CAGSVKITGTADGYTF
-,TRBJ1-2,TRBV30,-,TGTGCCTGGAGTGTATGGCGGGCTAACTATGGCTACACCTTC,CAWSVWRANYGYTF
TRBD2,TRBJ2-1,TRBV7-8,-,TGTGCCAGCAGCTTCGGACTAGAAAGATACAATGAGCAGTTCTTC,CASSFGLERYNEQFF